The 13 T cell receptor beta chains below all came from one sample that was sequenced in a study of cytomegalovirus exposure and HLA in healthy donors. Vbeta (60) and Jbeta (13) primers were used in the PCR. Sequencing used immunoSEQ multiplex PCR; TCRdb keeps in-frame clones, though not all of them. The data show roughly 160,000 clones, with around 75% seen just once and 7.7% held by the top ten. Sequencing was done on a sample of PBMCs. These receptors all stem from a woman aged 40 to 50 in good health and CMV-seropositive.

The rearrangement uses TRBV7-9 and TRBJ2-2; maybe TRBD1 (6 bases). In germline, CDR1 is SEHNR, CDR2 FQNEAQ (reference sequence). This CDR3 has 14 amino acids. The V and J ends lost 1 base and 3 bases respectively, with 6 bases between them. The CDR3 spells CASSLDRDTGELFF. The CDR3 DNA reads TGTGCCAGCAGCTTAGACAGGGACACCGGGGAGCTGTTTTTT.

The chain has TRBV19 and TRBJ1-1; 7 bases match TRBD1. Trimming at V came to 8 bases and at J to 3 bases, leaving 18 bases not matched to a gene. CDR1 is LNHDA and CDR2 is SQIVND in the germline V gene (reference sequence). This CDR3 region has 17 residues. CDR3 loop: CASSPSTGVGVDTEAFF. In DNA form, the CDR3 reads TGTGCCAGTTCTCCGAGTACAGGGGTGGGAGTGGACACTGAAGCTTTCTTT.

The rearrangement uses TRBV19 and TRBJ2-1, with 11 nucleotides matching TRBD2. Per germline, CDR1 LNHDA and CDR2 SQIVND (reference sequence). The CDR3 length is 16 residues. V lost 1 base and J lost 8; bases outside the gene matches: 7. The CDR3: CASSIGLTSGIHEQFF. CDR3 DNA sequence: TGTGCCAGTAGTATAGGCTTGACTAGCGGGATTCATGAGCAGTTCTTC.

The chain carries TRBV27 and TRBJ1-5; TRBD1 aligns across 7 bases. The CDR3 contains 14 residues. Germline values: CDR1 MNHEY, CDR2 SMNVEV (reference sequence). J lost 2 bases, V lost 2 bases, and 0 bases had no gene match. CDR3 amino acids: CASSLGQGNQPQHF. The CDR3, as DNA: TGTGCCAGCAGTTTAGGACAGGGCAATCAGCCCCAGCATTTT.

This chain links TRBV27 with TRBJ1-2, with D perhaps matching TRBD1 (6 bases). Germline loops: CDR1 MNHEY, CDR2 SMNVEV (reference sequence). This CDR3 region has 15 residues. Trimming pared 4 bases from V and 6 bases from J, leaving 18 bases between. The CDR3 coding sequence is TGTGCCAGCAGTTCCTGGGGCAGGGGCATAAATGGCTACACCTTC. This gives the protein CASSSWGRGINGYTF.

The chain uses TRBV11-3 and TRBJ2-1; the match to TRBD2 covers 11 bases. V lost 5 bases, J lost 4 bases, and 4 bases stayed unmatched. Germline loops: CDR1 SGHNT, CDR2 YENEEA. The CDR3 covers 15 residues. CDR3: CASSTTSGSYNEQFF. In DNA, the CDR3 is TGTGCCAGCAGCACCACTAGCGGGAGTTACAATGAGCAGTTCTTC.

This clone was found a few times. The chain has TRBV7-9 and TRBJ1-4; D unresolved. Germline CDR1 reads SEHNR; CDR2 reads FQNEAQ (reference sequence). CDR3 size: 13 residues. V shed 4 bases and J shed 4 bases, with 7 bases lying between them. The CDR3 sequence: CASSSSINEKLFF. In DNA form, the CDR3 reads TGTGCCAGCAGCTCCTCTATTAATGAAAAACTGTTTTTT.

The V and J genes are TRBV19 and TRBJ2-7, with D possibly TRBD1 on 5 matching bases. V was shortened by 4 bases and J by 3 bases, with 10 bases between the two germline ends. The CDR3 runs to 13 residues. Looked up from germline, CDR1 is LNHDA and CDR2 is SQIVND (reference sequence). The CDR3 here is CASSKAGNYEQYF. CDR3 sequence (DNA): TGTGCCAGTAGTAAGGCAGGGAACTACGAGCAGTACTTC.

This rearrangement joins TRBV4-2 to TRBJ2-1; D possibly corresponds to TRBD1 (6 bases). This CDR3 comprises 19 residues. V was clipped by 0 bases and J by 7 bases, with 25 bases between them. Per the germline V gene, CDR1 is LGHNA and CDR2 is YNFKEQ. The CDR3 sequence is CASSQDGRVSGVFNNEQFF. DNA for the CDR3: TGTGCCAGCAGCCAAGATGGCCGGGTCTCAGGGGTGTTCAATAATGAGCAGTTCTTC.

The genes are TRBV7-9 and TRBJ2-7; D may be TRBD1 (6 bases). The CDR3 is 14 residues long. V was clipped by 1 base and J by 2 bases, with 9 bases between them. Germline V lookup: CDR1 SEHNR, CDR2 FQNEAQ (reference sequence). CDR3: CASSLVEGAYEQYF. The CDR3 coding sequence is TGTGCCAGCAGCTTAGTTGAGGGGGCCTACGAGCAGTACTTC.

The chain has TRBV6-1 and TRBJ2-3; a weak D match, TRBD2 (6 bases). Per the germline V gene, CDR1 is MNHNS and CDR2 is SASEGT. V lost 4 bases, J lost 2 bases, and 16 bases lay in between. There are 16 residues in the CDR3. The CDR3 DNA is TGTGCCAGCAGTGCCCCCCAAGCGGGCTACACAGATACGCAGTATTTT. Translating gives CASSAPQAGYTDTQYF.

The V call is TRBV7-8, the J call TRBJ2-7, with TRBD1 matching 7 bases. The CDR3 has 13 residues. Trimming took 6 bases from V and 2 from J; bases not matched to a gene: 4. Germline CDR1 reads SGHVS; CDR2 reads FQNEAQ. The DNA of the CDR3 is TGTGCCAGCAGACAGGGGTTGGCCTACGAGCAGTACTTC. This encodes CASRQGLAYEQYF.

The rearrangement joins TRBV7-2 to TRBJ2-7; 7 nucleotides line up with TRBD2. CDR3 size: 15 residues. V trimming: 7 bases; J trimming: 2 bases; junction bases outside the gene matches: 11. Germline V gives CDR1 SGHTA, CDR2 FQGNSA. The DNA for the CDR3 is TGTGCCAGCACCGCTGCAGCGGGGCGACCCTACGAGCAGTACTTC. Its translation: CASTAAAGRPYEQYF. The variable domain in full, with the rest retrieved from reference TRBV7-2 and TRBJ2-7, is GAGVSQSPSNKVTEKGKDVELRCDPISGHTALYWYRQSLGQGLEFLIYFQGNSAPDKSGLPSDRFSAERTGGSVSTLTIQRTQQEDSAVYLCASTAAAGRPYEQYFGPGTRLTVT.